The clone carrying this T cell receptor beta chain was seen ten or more times. The antigen remains undetermined. This entry belongs to a study of T cells after yellow fever vaccination. Study outcomes and limitations: The study re-detected most primary-vaccination clones after the booster (96% CD4, roughly 91% CD8). Highly abundant clonotypes carried over from the bulk population could end up in FACS-sorted repertoires as contaminants. CD4 and CD8 compartments shared a small share of clonotypes, likely from convergent recombination.

V was shortened by 0 bases and J by 4 bases, with 12 bases between the two germline ends. The CDR3 sequence is 14 residues long. CDR1 and CDR2 (germline): DFQATT, SNEGSKA (reference sequence). As TCR cDNA was made by 5'RACE template switching, a universal primer site and UMIs were added. TCRdb used MiXCR to reprocess the 5' RACE reads, holding one entry per CDR3 protein. The table records some 500,000 distinct CDR3 sequences, roughly 14% of them present only once. The source is a man aged 25-45 years who received the YFV17D yellow fever vaccine. The chain combines TRBV20-1 with TRBJ1-1; TRBD1 is a possible D gene (5 bases). The sequences come from PBMCs, collected on the day of the yellow fever booster vaccination. In DNA form, the CDR3 reads TGCAGTGCTAGAGATGCGGGGGGAGGCACTGAAGCTTTCTTT. Translation gives CSARDAGGGTEAFF.